Shown below are 5 T cell receptor beta chains from a single sample sequenced in a study of CD8 T cells in Susac syndrome (dated by TCRdb to about 2019). Preparation of the library involved the immunoSEQ multiplex PCR assay. RNA was extracted using the RNeasy kit, and roughly 0.5 to 1 microgram was reverse transcribed with random hexamers. Clones were called with MiXCR by TCRdb after fastp trimmed the public reads at Q25, and only in-frame beta chains were retained. Each record represents a unique CDR3 protein, reported with the most common genes and DNA among its rows. The sample records tens of thousands of distinct CDR3 sequences, 90% to 95% of which are singletons. The ten top clones hold less than 0.55% of the sample. The sample comprised CD8+ T cells from PBMCs. The receptors come from a human donor with multiple sclerosis.

This sequence joins TRBV4-1 and TRBJ1-3; D unclear. The germline V gene encodes CDR1 MGHRA and CDR2 YSYEKL. The CDR3 spans 16 residues. Trimming shortened V by 2 bases and J by 0 bases, and 11 bases separated the two germline ends. CDR3 sequence reads: CASSQKPGVSGNTIYF. In DNA, the CDR3 is TGCGCCAGCAGCCAAAAGCCCGGGGTCTCTGGAAACACCATATATTTT.

The V and J genes are TRBV14 and TRBJ2-1; 11 bases are a match to TRBD2. The CDR3 spans 18 residues. The germline gives CDR1 SGHDN, CDR2 FVKESK. V lost 1 base and J lost 2; bases outside the gene matches: 7. The CDR3 DNA follows: TGTGCCAGCAGCCAAGTACTAGCGGGAGTACCCCCCTACAATGAGCAGTTCTTC. Its translation: CASSQVLAGVPPYNEQFF.

This rearrangement joins TRBV27 to TRBJ2-3; D remains unclear. Germline CDR1 is MNHEY and CDR2 is SMNVEV (reference sequence). This CDR3 has 15 amino acids. Trimming took off 2 bases at V and 0 bases at J, with 9 bases between the two ends. This CDR3 is CASSLGPFSTDTQYF. The CDR3 DNA reads as TGTGCCAGCAGTTTAGGGCCTTTTAGCACAGATACGCAGTATTTT.

This rearrangement joins TRBV4-3 to TRBJ2-1; no firm D call. The CDR3 sequence is 15 residues long. V lost 1 base and J 3 bases, leaving 10 bases between the germline ends. Looked up from germline, CDR1 is LGHNA and CDR2 is YSLEER. The CDR3 reads CASSQGEFGYNEQFF. For the CDR3, the DNA is TGCGCCAGCAGCCAAGGCGAATTTGGCTACAATGAGCAGTTCTTC.

This clonotype was counted a few times. The CDR3 DNA is TGTGCTAGTAACAGTAAGGAGGGCCCTAGGGAGACCCAGTACTTC. It yields the protein CASNSKEGPRETQYF. The chain links TRBV12-5 to TRBJ2-5; possible D gene TRBD2, 6 bases. V lost 8 bases and J 5 bases, leaving 21 bases between the germline ends. The germline gives CDR1 LGHNT, CDR2 FRNRAP. This CDR3 contains 15 residues.